The entry that follows covers one T cell receptor beta chain sequence. The sample is drawn from a study of blood T cell dynamics during melanoma immunotherapy. As for the study in general: Patients with metastatic melanoma got pembrolizumab or nivolumab-ipilimumab as first-line care.

The time point: pre-treatment baseline. Disease control meant complete response, partial response or stable disease at 12 weeks. Sequencing was performed with immunoSEQ multiplex PCR; in TCRdb, only in-frame clones are kept and a portion is missing. Of several thousand clones listed, about 85% are singletons. Germline V CDR1 and CDR2: SGHTA, FQGNSA. The CDR3 totals 17 residues. V gave up 1 base and J gave up 6 bases, with 19 bases separating them. The rearrangement joins TRBV7-2 to TRBJ1-5, with D tentatively TRBD1 (5 bases). The specimen comprised blood, sampled from a patient treated with checkpoint blockade. The sequence derives from a human donor with melanoma. CDR3 coding DNA: TGTGCCAGCAGCTTAGGATCCGCCGGGGGGACTTCTCAGCCCCAGCATTTT. This translates into CASSLGSAGGTSQPQHF. The complete variable domain, with remaining parts taken from reference TRBV7-2 and TRBJ1-5, reads GAGVSQSPSNKVTEKGKDVELRCDPISGHTALYWYRQSLGQGLEFLIYFQGNSAPDKSGLPSDRFSAERTGGSVSTLTIQRTQQEDSAVYLCASSLGSAGGTSQPQHFGDGTRLSIL.